The 21 T cell receptor beta chains below were found in one sample sequenced in a study of control samples from healthy donors and cancer patients (TCRdb year 2020). Library generation was performed with the immunoSEQ multiplex PCR assay. Not all clones reach the TCRdb copy of this immuneACCESS table, which keeps in-frame sequences only. Checked studies attribute under half of the gap to unresolved V genes and leave the rest unexplained. The sample table holds 100,000 to 150,000 clones, of which 85% to 95% were seen once. The top ten constitute more than 6.5% of the sample. Sequenced: blood. The receptor source for this set is a man aged 18 to 35 in good health.

This chain joins TRBV9 and TRBJ1-5; D uncertain. Looked up from germline, CDR1 is SGDLS and CDR2 is YYNGEE. V was cut by 0 bases and J by 4 bases, with 11 bases left in between. This CDR3 contains 15 residues. In nucleotides, the CDR3 is TGTGCCAGCAGCGTAGAGGGCGAGTGGAATCAGCCCCAGCATTTT. Amino acid sequence: CASSVEGEWNQPQHF.

The chain couples TRBV5-4 to TRBJ2-7; D is perhaps TRBD2 (5 bases). V gave up 4 bases and J gave up 0 bases, with 8 bases separating them. CDR3 length: 13 residues. Germline-derived CDR1 and CDR2 are SGHNT and YYREEE (reference sequence). Here the CDR3 DNA reads TGTGCCAGCAGCGAGGGCGCCTCCTACGAGCAGTACTTC. This translates into CASSEGASYEQYF.

The V and J genes are TRBV27 and TRBJ2-3; D might be TRBD1 or TRBD2, each matching 5 bases. The CDR3 sequence is 15 residues long. V gave up 4 bases and J gave up 2 bases, with 13 bases separating them. Germline CDR1 and CDR2: MNHEY and SMNVEV (reference sequence). CDR3 residues: CASSYGTLSTDTQYF. Written as DNA, the CDR3 is TGTGCCAGCAGTTACGGGACGCTATCCACAGATACGCAGTATTTT.

V is TRBV27 and J is TRBJ2-3; D gene ambiguous. V shed 8 bases and J shed 2 bases, with 5 bases lying between them. Germline V CDR1 and CDR2: MNHEY, SMNVEV (reference sequence). The CDR3 extends over 11 amino acids. Here the CDR3 reads CASFLTDTQYF. CDR3 coding DNA: TGTGCCAGCTTCCTCACAGATACGCAGTATTTT.

The chain uses TRBV5-1 and TRBJ1-1; D gene ambiguous. The CDR3 sequence is 14 residues long. The germline V gene encodes CDR1 SGHRS and CDR2 YFSETQ. Trimming took 3 bases from V and 1 from J, leaving 10 bases between them. The CDR3: CASSSNSGNTEAFF. The CDR3 DNA reads as TGCGCCAGCAGCTCCAATTCGGGGAACACTGAAGCTTTCTTT.

This clone was found once. V and J are TRBV5-6 and TRBJ2-7; no clear D gene. V was shortened by 0 bases and J by 4 bases, with 5 bases between the two germline ends. This CDR3 has 12 residues. Germline lookup yields CDR1 SGHDT and CDR2 YYEEEE. DNA for the CDR3: TGTGCCAGCAGCTTGGTAGGGTACGAGCAGTACTTC. Translating gives CASSLVGYEQYF.

The CDR3 region is CASRVTANYGYTF. The DNA of the CDR3 is TGTGCCAGCAGGGTGACAGCGAACTATGGCTACACCTTC. The rearrangement uses TRBV11-3 and TRBJ1-2; a weak D match, TRBD1 (5 bases). Per the germline V gene, CDR1 is SGHNT and CDR2 is YENEEA. The CDR3 loop spans 13 amino acids. Deletions cut 6 bases from V and 2 bases from J, with 10 bases between.

As concerns this clone: A junction end diverges from the germline sequence, so it may reflect a read error. This chain joins TRBV6-5 and TRBJ2-7; no clear D gene. CDR3 length: 14 residues. The germline V gene encodes CDR1 MNHEY and CDR2 SVGAGI. DNA for the CDR3: TGTGCCAGCAGTTCCGACTTTTCTTCCTCCGAGCAGTACTTC. It codes for CASSSDFSSSEQYF.

The chain joins TRBV19 to TRBJ2-5; possible D gene TRBD1, 6 bases. V lost 5 bases, J lost 1 base, and 11 bases lay in between. CDR1 is LNHDA, CDR2 SQIVND, per germline (reference sequence). The CDR3 loop spans 14 amino acids. The CDR3 loop reads CASSVGAGQETQYF. The CDR3 DNA sequence: TGTGCCAGTAGTGTGGGGGCAGGCCAAGAGACCCAGTACTTC.

The genes are TRBV9 and TRBJ1-2; no clear D. V lost 5 bases and J 6 bases, leaving 11 bases between the germline ends. The CDR3 is made up of 12 amino acids. In germline, CDR1 is SGDLS, CDR2 YYNGEE. The chain's CDR3 is CASRRRTNGYTF. CDR3 coding DNA: TGTGCCAGCAGACGAAGAACAAATGGCTACACCTTC.

V is TRBV24-1 and J is TRBJ2-3; 7 nucleotides align to TRBD1. V trimming: 3 bases; J trimming: 5 bases; junction bases outside the gene matches: 10. The CDR3 is 16 amino acids. In germline, CDR1 is KGHDR, CDR2 SFDVKD. The CDR3: CATSDGRQGLIDTQYF. CDR3 coding DNA: TGTGCCACCAGTGATGGGAGACAGGGTTTGATAGATACGCAGTATTTT.

The gene calls are TRBV27 and TRBJ1-1; the match to TRBD1 covers 11 bases. This CDR3 is built from 16 residues. Germline CDR1 is MNHEY and CDR2 is SMNVEV (reference sequence). Trimming removed 5 bases from V and 1 base from J; junction bases left unmatched: 6. As DNA, the CDR3 is TGTGCCAGCAGTCGGGACAGGGGGTCCGGGAACACTGAAGCTTTCTTT. It encodes CASSRDRGSGNTEAFF.

This clone was observed once. This chain links TRBV18 with TRBJ1-2; D gene uncertain. Germline V gene lookup returns CDR1 KGHSH and CDR2 LQKENI. The CDR3 totals 15 residues. The germline V and J ends were trimmed by 3 bases and 4 bases, with 15 bases remaining between them. The DNA for the CDR3 is TGTGCCAGCTCACCTCGTGAGGGCCCCGGCTATGGCTACACCTTC. Translation gives CASSPREGPGYGYTF.

The V call is TRBV18, the J call TRBJ2-3; possible D gene TRBD1, 6 bases. V shed 6 bases and J shed 0 bases, with 13 bases lying between them. The V gene's germline CDR1 is KGHSH and CDR2 LQKENI. The CDR3 covers 15 residues. As DNA, the CDR3 is TGTGCCAGCTCTACGATCAGGGGTAGCACAGATACGCAGTATTTT. Its protein product is CASSTIRGSTDTQYF.

V gene TRBV5-1 combines with J gene TRBJ2-5; D call uncertain. The CDR3 is 16 residues long. Germline V gives CDR1 SGHRS, CDR2 YFSETQ. V was clipped by 4 bases and J by 1 base, with 17 bases between them. CDR3 in DNA: TGCGCCAGCAGCCCGCCGGTTGGCAGAGCCCAAGAGACCCAGTACTTC. Translated, it gives CASSPPVGRAQETQYF.

The chain has TRBV15 and TRBJ1-1; TRBD1 is a possible D gene (6 bases). The CDR3 is 15 amino acids. CDR1 LNHNV and CDR2 YYDKDF come from the germline V gene (reference sequence). Deletions cut 2 bases from V and 6 bases from J, with 16 bases between. For the CDR3, the DNA is TGTGCCACCAGCAGAAACAGGGACCATAACGCTGAAGCTTTCTTT. Amino acid sequence: CATSRNRDHNAEAFF.

The V and J genes are TRBV15 and TRBJ1-5; no firm D call. Between the trimmed V and J ends, which lost 0 bases and 6 bases, there was a span of 6 bases. The CDR3 is 13 residues long. Germline V lookup: CDR1 LNHNV, CDR2 YYDKDF (reference sequence). In nucleotides, the CDR3 is TGTGCCACCAGCAGAGATCGCGGTCAGCCCCAGCATTTT. It codes for CATSRDRGQPQHF.

The chain links TRBV6-4 to TRBJ2-3; D unclear. CDR3 length equals 14 residues. Germline V gives CDR1 MRHNA, CDR2 SNTAGT. Trimming removed 5 bases from V and 0 bases from J, with 9 bases in between. The DNA for the CDR3 is TGTGCCAGCAGTATCCAGAGCAGCACAGATACGCAGTATTTT. Amino acids: CASSIQSSTDTQYF.

J is TRBJ1-4 and V is TRBV5-6, with D possibly being TRBD1 (6 bases). The CDR3 consists of 16 residues. The germline gives CDR1 SGHDT, CDR2 YYEEEE. V shed 2 bases and J shed 0 bases, with 11 bases lying between them. For the CDR3, the DNA is TGTGCCAGCAGCTTCGGACAGTTTACAACTAATGAAAAACTGTTTTTT. It translates to CASSFGQFTTNEKLFF.

The J gene is TRBJ1-3, the V gene TRBV5-1, with D uncertain. The CDR3 has 13 residues. Germline V CDR1 and CDR2: SGHRS, YFSETQ. V lost 4 bases, J lost 1 base, and 6 bases lay in between. The CDR3 is CASSKGSGNTIYF. CDR3 nucleotides: TGCGCCAGCAGCAAGGGTTCTGGAAACACCATATATTTT.

V usage is TRBV9 and J usage is TRBJ1-2, with TRBD1 matching over 11 bases. V gave up 0 bases and J gave up 7 bases; unmatched junction bases: 2. This CDR3 contains 14 residues. Germline V gene data show CDR1 as SGDLS and CDR2 as YYNGEE. Here the CDR3 DNA reads TGTGCCAGCAGCGTAGGGACAGGGGGCGGTGGCTACACCTTC. As protein: CASSVGTGGGGYTF.